This entry concerns a single T cell receptor beta chain. Its antigen is currently not known. No base qualities exist here, and no much larger clone lies one base off it. The sample comes from a study of lymphopenia after photon versus proton radiotherapy (dated by TCRdb to between 2017 and 2020). With regard to the full study: In patients with gastrointestinal tumors who developed high-grade lymphopenia, the study compared the immunological effects of photon radiation therapy with those of proton radiation therapy. The 20 patients in the cohort had gastrointestinal tumors, were treated with either photon or proton therapy, and subsequently developed lymphopenia. The goal of the study was to describe how the two radiation modalities differ in their effects on the immune system.

Preparation of the library involved the immunoSEQ multiplex PCR assay. T cell repertoires were profiled by deep sequencing of rearranged TCR beta loci, alongside multiparametric flow cytometry. Entries here come from immuneACCESS through TCRdb and include only in-frame sequences with V and J called. Some clones fail to appear in such tables; in the studies checked, an unresolved V gene covers under half of the shortfall, and the cause of the remainder is unknown. The sample yields some 38,000 clones; 80% to 95% were counted once. The leading ten clones occupy approximately 16% of the sample. CDR1 PRHDT and CDR2 FYEKMQ are derived from the germline V gene (reference sequence). The CDR3 holds 17 amino acids from the cysteine to the phenylalanine. Left in the record is the CDR3 DNA by itself, 51 bases read in frame from the first base. V gives up 6 bases and J gives up 6 bases, and the segment between their germline ends measures 26 bases.

Here is what the overall study found, with its caveats: Proton-treated patients stayed relatively stable during treatment, while photon-treated patients lost naive T cells and TCR diversity and gained effector/memory populations. Across the cohort, among patients who died, a greater drop in TCR diversity after the nadir was inversely correlated with overall survival time. The authors looked at the survival association only in patients who died, and they framed better survival with proton therapy as a possibility rather than a demonstrated result. Once the lymphocyte count had reached its nadir, the repertoires of photon-treated patients showed oligoclonal expansion, particularly of CD8+ Temra cells, and this expansion drove the decline in diversity.

The chain is made from TRBV13 and TRBJ1-1; D gene: possibly TRBD1, on 6 matching bases. This receptor was obtained from a man aged 60 to 75 with cholangiocarcinoma. Source: peripheral blood, taken from a patient treated with photon-based radiotherapy. For the CDR3, the sequence is CASRRWFIGGRIPEAFF. The base sequence is TGTGCCAGCAGACGTTGGTTTATAGGGGGGCGGATTCCTGAAGCTTTCTTT.